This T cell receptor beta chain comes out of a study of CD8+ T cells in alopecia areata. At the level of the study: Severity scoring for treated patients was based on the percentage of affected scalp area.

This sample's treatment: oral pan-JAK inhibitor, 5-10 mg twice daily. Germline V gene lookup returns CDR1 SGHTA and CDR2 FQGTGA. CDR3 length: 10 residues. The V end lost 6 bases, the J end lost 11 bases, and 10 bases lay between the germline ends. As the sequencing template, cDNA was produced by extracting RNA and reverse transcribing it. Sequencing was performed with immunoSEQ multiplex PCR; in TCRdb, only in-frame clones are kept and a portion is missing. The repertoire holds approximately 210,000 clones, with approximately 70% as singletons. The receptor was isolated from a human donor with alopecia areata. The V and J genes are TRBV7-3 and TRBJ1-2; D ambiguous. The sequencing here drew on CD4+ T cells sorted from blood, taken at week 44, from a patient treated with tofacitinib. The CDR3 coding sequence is TGTGCCAGCAGTTCAACCCCGTACACCTTC. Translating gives CASSSTPYTF.